A single sample gave rise to the 10 T cell receptor beta chains below, sequenced in a study of monozygotic twins with inflammatory bowel disease. TCRdb reprocessed the 5' RACE reads and stores each CDR3 protein as one record, lacking DNA. This sample contains about 380,000 distinct CDR3 sequences. Material for sequencing was blood. These receptors were taken from a human donor with ulcerative colitis or Crohn's disease, or a healthy co-twin of an affected twin (not recorded which).

V usage is TRBV29-1 and J usage is TRBJ1-2. The CDR3 extends over 12 amino acids. CDR1 and CDR2 (germline): SQVTM, ANQGSEA. CDR3 amino acids: CSVEDPGGSYTF.

The chain is built from TRBV6-2 or TRBV6-3 and TRBJ2-5; the D call from TCRdb, TRBD1, cannot be confirmed without DNA. Germline lookup yields CDR1 MNHEY and CDR2 SVGEGT. CDR3 size: 14 residues. The chain's CDR3 is CASSLGQHLETQYF.

The chain couples TRBV5-1 to TRBJ1-6; the D call of TRBD1 rests on TCRdb alone, since no DNA is present to check it. CDR1 is SGHRS and CDR2 is YFSETQ in the germline V gene. This CDR3 spans 16 amino acids. The CDR3 sequence: CASSPRDRENNSPLHF.

The chain has TRBV4-1 and TRBJ1-5; TCRdb reports TRBD1, a call that lacks DNA to check it against. Looked up from germline, CDR1 is MGHRA and CDR2 is YSYEKL. The CDR3 is 15 amino acids. The CDR3 here is CASSQDYRATQPQHF.

The chain carries TRBV27 and TRBJ1-6; TCRdb selects TRBD1, and the lack of DNA leaves this call unchecked. CDR3 length: 15 residues. Germline CDR1 reads MNHEY; CDR2 reads SMNVEV (reference sequence). This CDR3 is CASRRSRGSGSPLHF.

The V and J genes are TRBV12-3 or TRBV12-4 and TRBJ1-3. The CDR3 extends over 15 amino acids. The CDR3 protein is CASSYITQKGYTIYF.

The chain has TRBV12-3 or TRBV12-4 and TRBJ2-5; no DNA is available, so the TRBD2 call from TCRdb remains unchecked. CDR3 length: 14 residues. CDR3 amino acids: CASMGLNLGGTQYF.

The chain uses TRBV20-1 and TRBJ1-5; TCRdb outputs TRBD1, but without DNA this stays unchecked. From germline, CDR1 is DFQATT and CDR2 SNEGSKA (reference sequence). This CDR3 has 15 amino acids. CDR3 amino acids: CSAPRTGGSRQPQHF.

The chain recombines TRBV5-1 with TRBJ2-5; TCRdb's D call, TRBD1, is unchecked because there is no DNA. This CDR3 comprises 15 residues. Germline-derived CDR1 and CDR2 are SGHRS and YFSETQ. CDR3 residues: CASSPGGARGETQYF.

This chain joins TRBV12-3 or TRBV12-4 and TRBJ1-4. This CDR3 comprises 15 residues. The CDR3 sequence is CASSPQQRANEKLFF.